A single sample gave rise to the 18 T cell receptor beta chains below, sequenced in a study of blood T cell repertoires in COVID-19. Only in-frame clones appear in the TCRdb table, and some are missing; sequencing was by immunoSEQ multiplex PCR. The table includes around 24,000 clones, roughly 80% detected once. The sequenced sample was peripheral blood. The receptors originated from a man in his fifties with active or convalescent COVID-19.

This clone was seen a single time. Written as DNA, the CDR3 is TGTGCCACCAGTGGCCCTGAGAGCGGGAGAGAAGCAGATACGCAGTATTTT. This codes for CATSGPESGREADTQYF. The rearrangement uses TRBV24-1 and TRBJ2-3; 8 bases match TRBD2. Germline assignment: CDR1 KGHDR and CDR2 SFDVKD. J lost 4 bases, V lost 5 bases, and 13 bases had no gene match. The CDR3 has 17 residues.

The chain links TRBV11-3 to TRBJ2-7; D not resolved. CDR3 length: 13 residues. V dropped 5 bases and J dropped 3 bases, with 11 bases sitting between them. The germline CDR1 and CDR2 sequences are SGHNT and YENEEA. The CDR3: CASSRDPNYEQYF. The CDR3 nucleotides read TGTGCCAGCAGCCGAGATCCCAACTACGAGCAGTACTTC.

The chain joins TRBV24-1 to TRBJ2-3, with 8 positions matching TRBD1. After removal of 4 bases from V and 0 bases from J, the junction contained 17 bases not matched to a gene. CDR3 size: 20 residues. CDR1 and CDR2 from the germline V gene are KGHDR and SFDVKD. CDR3 sequence (DNA): TGTGCCACCAGTGACCAGGACAGGGAATATAGCCCTTCTAGCACAGATACGCAGTATTTT. Translated: CATSDQDREYSPSSTDTQYF.

V is TRBV7-9 and J is TRBJ2-3, with D unresolved. The CDR3 sequence is 12 residues long. Trimming removed 3 bases from V and 6 bases from J, with 7 bases in between. In germline, CDR1 is SEHNR, CDR2 FQNEAQ (reference sequence). The CDR3 here is CASSLSVDTQYF. CDR3 nucleotide sequence: TGTGCCAGCAGCTTGAGTGTGGATACGCAGTATTTT.

The chain has TRBV7-9 and TRBJ2-1; D is perhaps TRBD2 (6 bases). CDR1 is SEHNR, CDR2 FQNEAQ, per germline (reference sequence). V was trimmed by 3 bases and J by 3 bases, leaving 9 bases between them. CDR3 size: 14 residues. The CDR3 region is CASSLGTVYNEQFF. CDR3 nucleotides: TGTGCCAGCAGCTTGGGGACTGTCTACAATGAGCAGTTCTTC.

The chain is built from TRBV6-4 and TRBJ2-3; perhaps TRBD2 as D (5 bases). Germline V CDR1 and CDR2: MRHNA, SNTAGT. V lost 0 bases to trimming and J lost 1 base, with 5 bases between them. This CDR3 has 14 amino acids. CDR3 DNA sequence: TGTGCCAGCAGTGACTCGGAGGGCACAGATACGCAGTATTTT. Its protein is CASSDSEGTDTQYF.

The rearrangement uses TRBV30 and TRBJ1-2; no clear D gene. The CDR3 length is 12 residues. The V gene's germline CDR1 is GTSNPN and CDR2 SVGIG (reference sequence). Trimming took 5 bases from V and 8 from J, leaving 15 bases between them. The CDR3: CAWARFPGGYTF. In DNA form, the CDR3 reads TGTGCCTGGGCCAGGTTTCCGGGGGGCTACACCTTC.

The rearrangement joins TRBV7-9 to TRBJ2-2; D possibly corresponds to TRBD1 (6 bases). The CDR3 loop spans 16 amino acids. The germline V gene has CDR1 SEHNR and CDR2 FQNEAQ (reference sequence). The ends were cut back, 5 bases at V and 2 bases at J, with 15 bases in the middle. The CDR3 loop reads CASSKDSIRNTGELFF. As DNA, the CDR3 is TGTGCCAGCAGCAAGGACAGTATTCGAAACACCGGGGAGCTGTTTTTT.

The chain joins TRBV7-9 to TRBJ1-1; 11 positions match TRBD1. Germline-derived CDR1 and CDR2 are SEHNR and FQNEAQ (reference sequence). V was pared by 0 bases and J by 3 bases, with 6 bases of the junction left unmatched. The CDR3 has 17 amino acids. As DNA, the CDR3 is TGTGCCAGCAGCTTAGCGTTCGGACAGGGGGCGGACACTGAAGCTTTCTTT. It encodes CASSLAFGQGADTEAFF.

The chain carries TRBV5-1 and TRBJ2-7; TRBD1 matches at 7 bases. The CDR3 is 13 residues long. V lost 5 bases, J lost 3 bases, and 5 bases stayed unmatched. CDR1 is SGHRS, CDR2 YFSETQ, per germline. CDR3 region: CASRGQWGYEQYF. For the CDR3, the DNA is TGCGCCAGCAGGGGACAGTGGGGCTACGAGCAGTACTTC.

V and J are TRBV28 and TRBJ1-2; D remains ambiguous. CDR1 is MDHEN, CDR2 SYDVKM, per germline. Trimming removed 2 bases at V and 4 bases at J, with 8 bases between. The CDR3 contains 13 residues. The CDR3 region is CASSLAGSYGYTF. In DNA form, the CDR3 reads TGTGCCAGCAGTTTAGCGGGGTCCTATGGCTACACCTTC.

This clone was seen a single time. The chain is built from TRBV5-1 and TRBJ1-1; maybe TRBD1 (5 bases). Trimming cost V 5 bases and J 3 bases, with 14 bases left between them. The CDR3 contains 14 residues. Germline values: CDR1 SGHRS, CDR2 YFSETQ. This CDR3 is CASSSTRGDTEAFF. CDR3 DNA sequence: TGCGCCAGCAGTTCGACACGGGGGGACACTGAAGCTTTCTTT. The complete variable domain, with remaining parts taken from reference TRBV5-1 and TRBJ1-1, reads KAGVTQTPRYLIKTRGQQVTLSCSPISGHRSVSWYQQTPGQGLQFLFEYFSETQRNKGNFPGRFSGRQFSNSRSEMNVSTLELGDSALYLCASSSTRGDTEAFFGQGTRLTVV.

The sample holds one count of this clone. The chain is built from TRBV5-1 and TRBJ1-2, with 10 bases fitting TRBD1. The germline CDR1 and CDR2 sequences are SGHRS and YFSETQ. V was clipped by 0 bases and J by 2 bases; unmatched bases: 1. The CDR3 is 15 residues long. CDR3 sequence (DNA): TGCGCCAGCAGCTTGGAGGGACAGGGGAACTATGGCTACACCTTC. Translating it yields CASSLEGQGNYGYTF.

The gene calls are TRBV12-3 or TRBV12-4 and TRBJ1-5; D not certain. The CDR3 has 12 residues. V lost 7 bases, J lost 4 bases, and 8 bases lay in between. The CDR3 protein is CASTQENQPQHF. Here the CDR3 DNA reads TGTGCCAGCACCCAGGAAAATCAGCCCCAGCATTTT.

This clone was seen only once. The chain joins TRBV29-1 to TRBJ2-7; 7 nucleotides align to TRBD2. The germline CDR1 and CDR2 sequences are SQVTM and ANQGSEA. This CDR3 has 13 amino acids. V shed 7 bases, J shed 6 bases, and the junction held 12 bases outside the gene matches. CDR3 nucleotide sequence: TGCAGCGCTGAGCGGACTAGTCCGGGCGAGCAGTACTTC. Its translation is CSAERTSPGEQYF.

The rearrangement links TRBV29-1 to TRBJ1-1; D gene ambiguous. Trimming left V 0 bases short and J 5 bases short, with 13 bases between. This CDR3 is built from 14 residues. Germline CDR1 and CDR2: SQVTM and ANQGSEA. CDR3 region: CSVEDWRGWTEAFF. CDR3 nucleotides: TGCAGCGTTGAAGATTGGCGGGGTTGGACTGAAGCTTTCTTT.

The chain links TRBV5-8 to TRBJ2-7; 11 nucleotides agree with TRBD1. Germline V gives CDR1 SGHTS, CDR2 YDEGEE. The CDR3 is made up of 15 amino acids. Losses at the gene ends were 4 bases for V and 2 bases for J; bases not matched to a gene: 5. CDR3 residues: CASSQGQGGTYEQYF. The CDR3 DNA reads TGTGCCAGCAGCCAGGGACAGGGGGGGACCTACGAGCAGTACTTC.

The J gene is TRBJ2-4, the V gene TRBV9; TRBD2 is a possible D gene (5 bases). The CDR3 spans 15 residues. V shed 5 bases and J shed 0 bases, with 12 bases lying between them. The germline CDR1 and CDR2 sequences are SGDLS and YYNGEE. For the CDR3, the DNA is TGTGCCAGCAGTTCATCTAGCCTAGCCAAAAACATTCAGTACTTC. Its protein is CASSSSSLAKNIQYF. Looking up the rest from reference TRBV9 and TRBJ2-4 gives the full variable domain: DSGVTQTPKHLITATGQRVTLRCSPRSGDLSVYWYQQSLDQGLQFLIQYYNGEERAKGNILERFSAQQFPDLHSELNLSSLELGDSALYFCASSSSSLAKNIQYFGAGTRLSVL.